The clone carrying this TCR beta chain was detected only a few times. Antigen specificity is unknown. V lost 4 bases to trimming and J lost 2 bases; unmatched junction nucleotides: 5. Germline values: CDR1 SGHRS, CDR2 YFSETQ. This CDR3 is built from 14 residues. Sequenced material consisted of expressed TCRB transcripts (all of the isolated RNA was reverse transcribed). Repertoires were generated with immunoSEQ multiplex PCR, while TCRdb's copy carries only in-frame clones and drops some. The sample contains over 200,000 clones, about a tenth of which appear only once. This sample was included in a study of beta chain features in type 1 diabetes. Study-wide results and caveats: Sequencing from cDNA could over-represent high-TCR-expressing cells. Type 1 diabetes patients showed a moderate but significant shortening of TCRB CDR3s in all four CD4+ subsets.

Per donor, one heparinised blood draw averaged approximately 120 mL. Sorting of CD4+ naive, central memory, regulatory and stem cell-like memory cells was performed via CD45RO/CCR7/CD25/CD127/CD95/CD27. The genes are TRBV5-1 and TRBJ2-7; 8 bases align to TRBD2. The sequence derives from a man aged 25-40 years with type 1 diabetes. Source material: naive CD4+ T cells from blood. The CDR3 reads CASSPGGGTYEQYF. For the CDR3, the DNA is TGCGCCAGCAGCCCCGGGGGGGGGACCTACGAGCAGTACTTC.